This T cell receptor beta chain came from a study of regulatory T cells in long-lasting Graves disease. The sample holds many counts of this clonotype. Both iRepertoire HTBI primers and Arm-PCR of CDR3 regions were used to build the TCR beta libraries. MiXCR, run by TCRdb on the multiplex PCR reads, gives a single entry per CDR3 protein. This table has 500,000 to 700,000 distinct CDR3 sequences, less than 20% appearing once. This CDR3 is 15 amino acids long. V lost 5 bases, J lost 4 bases, and 8 bases stayed unmatched. Germline CDR1 and CDR2: SGHRS and YFSETQ. Stated time point: newly diagnosed GD, antithyroid drugs for less than 3 months. From RNA extracted from PBMCs, the TCR library was made. These data are also associated with another study on T cells in Graves' hyperthyroidism and ophthalmopathy. As that study records: Patients were excluded because of uncontrolled infection, other autoimmune disease, pregnancy or lactation.

The specimen comprised peripheral blood mononuclear cells (PBMCs), sampled at new diagnosis, from a patient treated with antithyroid drugs. This clonotype was obtained from a woman in her twenties or thirties with Graves disease. The V and J genes are TRBV5-1 and TRBJ2-2; 7 bases align to TRBD2. CDR3 DNA: TGCGCCAGCAGTCCTTTGGCTAGCGGCACCGGGGAGCTGTTTTTT. Its protein is CASSPLASGTGELFF.